This T cell receptor (beta chain) was retrieved from a study of T-cell memory formation after mild COVID-19. Across the study: Most TCR clusters belonged to a single donor.

CDR3 length equals 14 residues. V was cut by 3 bases and J by 4 bases, with 10 bases left in between. Per the germline V gene, CDR1 is SGHTA and CDR2 is FQGNSA. Turning to this clonotype: Its antigen is not known.

TCRdb called the 5' RACE reads again in MiXCR, with one record for every CDR3 protein. The sample lists around 340,000 distinct CDR3 sequences, roughly an eighth occurring once. General study findings and limits: Prior to infection, memory already included some responding clones, suggesting cross-reactive memory joined. Contracting CD4+ clones sat mainly in CM and EM; CD8+ in EMRA.

The chain carries TRBV7-2 and TRBJ1-3; TRBD1 is a possible D gene (6 bases). This clonotype was obtained from a man aged 18 to 29 who had mild COVID-19 (a few samples of this study predate the infection). Cell type and time point are not known. Sequenced material: PBMCs or a T cell subset sorted from them (not recorded which). CDR3 bases: TGTGCCAGCAGCTTCCTGGGGGGCGGAAACACCATATATTTT. Its translation is CASSFLGGGNTIYF.